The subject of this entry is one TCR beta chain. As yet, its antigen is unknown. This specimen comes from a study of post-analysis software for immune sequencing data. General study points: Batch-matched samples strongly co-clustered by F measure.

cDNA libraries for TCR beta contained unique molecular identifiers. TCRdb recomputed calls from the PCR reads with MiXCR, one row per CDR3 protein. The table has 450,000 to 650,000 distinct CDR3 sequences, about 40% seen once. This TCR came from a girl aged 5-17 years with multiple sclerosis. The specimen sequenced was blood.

The CDR3 bases are TGTGCCAGCAAGAGACAGGGGCCTGAGCAGTTCTTC. As protein: CASKRQGPEQFF. This chain joins TRBV6-6 and TRBJ2-1, with TRBD1 matching 8 bases. The CDR3 contains 12 residues. Unmatched junction bases numbered 5, after V lost 7 bases and J lost 9 bases. Germline values: CDR1 MNHNY, CDR2 SVGAGI (reference sequence).